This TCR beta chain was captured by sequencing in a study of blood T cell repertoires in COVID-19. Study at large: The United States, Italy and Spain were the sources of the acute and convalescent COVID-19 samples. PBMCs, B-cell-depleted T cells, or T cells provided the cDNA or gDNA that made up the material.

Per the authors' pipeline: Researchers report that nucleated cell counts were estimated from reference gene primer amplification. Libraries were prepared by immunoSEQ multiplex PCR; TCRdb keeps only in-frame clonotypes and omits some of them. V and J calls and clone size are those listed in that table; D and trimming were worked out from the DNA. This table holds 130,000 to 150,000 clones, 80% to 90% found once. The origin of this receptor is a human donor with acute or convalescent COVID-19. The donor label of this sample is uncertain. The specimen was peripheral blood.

CDR3 DNA: TGTGCCATCAGTGGGCAGGCGAACACCGGGGAGCTGTTTTTT. It encodes CAISGQANTGELFF. The chain joins TRBV10-3 to TRBJ2-2, with unresolved D. Germline CDR1 is ENHRY and CDR2 is SYGVKD. The CDR3 covers 14 residues. Trimming removed 4 bases at V and 0 bases at J, with 6 bases between.